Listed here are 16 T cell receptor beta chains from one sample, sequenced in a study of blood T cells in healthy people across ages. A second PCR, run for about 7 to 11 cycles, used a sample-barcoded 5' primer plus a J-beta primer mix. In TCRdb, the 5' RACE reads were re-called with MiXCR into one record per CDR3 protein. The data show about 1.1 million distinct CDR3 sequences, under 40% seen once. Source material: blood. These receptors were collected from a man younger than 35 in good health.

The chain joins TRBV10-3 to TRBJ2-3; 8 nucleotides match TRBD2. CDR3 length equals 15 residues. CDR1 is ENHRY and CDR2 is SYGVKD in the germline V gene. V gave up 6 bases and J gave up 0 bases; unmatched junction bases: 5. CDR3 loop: CAISLAGVSTDTQYF. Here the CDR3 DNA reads TGTGCCATCAGCCTAGCGGGCGTTAGCACAGATACGCAGTATTTT.

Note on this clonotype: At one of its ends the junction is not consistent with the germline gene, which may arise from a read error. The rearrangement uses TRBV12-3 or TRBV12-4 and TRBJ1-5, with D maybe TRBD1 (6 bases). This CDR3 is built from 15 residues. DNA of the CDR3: TGTGCCAGCAGCTATGCCTTGGGGGGCAACCAGCCCCAGCATTTT. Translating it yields CASSYALGGNQPQHF.

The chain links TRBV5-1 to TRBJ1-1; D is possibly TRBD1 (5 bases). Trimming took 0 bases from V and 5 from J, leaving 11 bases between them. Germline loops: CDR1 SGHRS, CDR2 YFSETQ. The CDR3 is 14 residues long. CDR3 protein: CASSLGYGGTEAFF. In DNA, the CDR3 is TGCGCCAGCAGCTTGGGGTATGGGGGAACTGAAGCTTTCTTT. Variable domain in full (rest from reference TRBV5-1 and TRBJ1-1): KAGVTQTPRYLIKTRGQQVTLSCSPISGHRSVSWYQQTPGQGLQFLFEYFSETQRNKGNFPGRFSGRQFSNSRSEMNVSTLELGDSALYLCASSLGYGGTEAFFGQGTRLTVV.

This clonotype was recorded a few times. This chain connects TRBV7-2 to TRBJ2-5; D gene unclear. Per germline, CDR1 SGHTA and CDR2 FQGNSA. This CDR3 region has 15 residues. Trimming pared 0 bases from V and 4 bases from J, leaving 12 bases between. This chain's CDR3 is CASSLAASSPETQYF. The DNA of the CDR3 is TGTGCCAGCAGCTTAGCGGCTAGTTCCCCAGAGACCCAGTACTTC.

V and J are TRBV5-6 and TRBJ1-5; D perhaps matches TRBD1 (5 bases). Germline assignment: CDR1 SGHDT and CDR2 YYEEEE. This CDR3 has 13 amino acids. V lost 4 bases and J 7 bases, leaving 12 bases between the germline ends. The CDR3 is CASSPGLWQPQHF. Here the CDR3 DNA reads TGTGCCAGCAGCCCAGGGTTGTGGCAGCCCCAGCATTTT.

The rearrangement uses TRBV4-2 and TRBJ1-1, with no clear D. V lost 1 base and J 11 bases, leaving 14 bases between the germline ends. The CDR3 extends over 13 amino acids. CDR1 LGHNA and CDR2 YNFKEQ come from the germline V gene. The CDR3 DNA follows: TGTGCCAGCAGCCAAGTGGGCAGTCGCGGCGCTTTCTTT. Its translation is CASSQVGSRGAFF.

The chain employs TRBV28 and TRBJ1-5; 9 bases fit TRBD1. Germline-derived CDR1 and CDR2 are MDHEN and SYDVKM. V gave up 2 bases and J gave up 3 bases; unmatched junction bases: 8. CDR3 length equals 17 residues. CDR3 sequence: CASSLIRGTGNNQPQHF. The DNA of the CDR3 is TGTGCCAGCAGTTTAATTAGGGGGACAGGGAACAATCAGCCCCAGCATTTT.

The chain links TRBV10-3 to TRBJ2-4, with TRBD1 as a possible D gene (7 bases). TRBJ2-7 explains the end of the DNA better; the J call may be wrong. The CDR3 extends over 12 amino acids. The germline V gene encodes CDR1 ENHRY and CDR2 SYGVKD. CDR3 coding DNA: TGTGCCATCAGGGGGACAGCGGGCGAGCAGTACTTC. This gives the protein CAIRGTAGEQYF.

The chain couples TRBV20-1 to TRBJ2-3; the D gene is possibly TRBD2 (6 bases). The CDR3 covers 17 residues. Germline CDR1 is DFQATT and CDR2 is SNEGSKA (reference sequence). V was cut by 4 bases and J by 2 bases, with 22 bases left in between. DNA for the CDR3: TGCAGTGCTATCCCTTCCCTGGCGGGACCCCCCACAGATACGCAGTATTTT. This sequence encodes CSAIPSLAGPPTDTQYF.

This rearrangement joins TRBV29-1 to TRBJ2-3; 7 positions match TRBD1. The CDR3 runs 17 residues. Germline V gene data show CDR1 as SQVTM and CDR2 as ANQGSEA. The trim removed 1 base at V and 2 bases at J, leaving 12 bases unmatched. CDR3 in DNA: TGCAGCGTTGAAGCTTGGGGACCAAGGGGGCCCACAGATACGCAGTATTTT. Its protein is CSVEAWGPRGPTDTQYF.

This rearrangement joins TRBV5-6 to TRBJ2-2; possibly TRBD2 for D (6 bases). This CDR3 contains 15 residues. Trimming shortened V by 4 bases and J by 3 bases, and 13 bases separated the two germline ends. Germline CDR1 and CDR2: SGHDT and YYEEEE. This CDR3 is CASSVGGAYTGELFF. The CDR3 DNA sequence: TGTGCCAGCAGCGTGGGGGGTGCTTACACCGGGGAGCTGTTTTTT.

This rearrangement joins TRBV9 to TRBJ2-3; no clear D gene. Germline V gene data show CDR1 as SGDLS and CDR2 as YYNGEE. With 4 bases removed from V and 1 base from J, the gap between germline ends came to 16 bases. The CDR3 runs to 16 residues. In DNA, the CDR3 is TGTGCCAGCAGCCCGAGGCTTGGTGTTGGCACAGATACGCAGTATTTT. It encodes CASSPRLGVGTDTQYF.

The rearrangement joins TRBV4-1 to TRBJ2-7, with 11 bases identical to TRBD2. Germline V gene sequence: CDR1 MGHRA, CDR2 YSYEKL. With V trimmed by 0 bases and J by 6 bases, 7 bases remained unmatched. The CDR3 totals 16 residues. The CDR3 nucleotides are TGCGCCAGCAGCCAAGATGCTAGCGGGGGGTACTCCGAGCAGTACTTC. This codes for CASSQDASGGYSEQYF.

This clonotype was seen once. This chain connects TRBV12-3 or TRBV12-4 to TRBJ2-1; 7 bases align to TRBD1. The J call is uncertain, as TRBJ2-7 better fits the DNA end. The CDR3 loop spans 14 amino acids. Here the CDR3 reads CASSSHPDRNEQYF. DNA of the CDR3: TGTGCCAGCAGTTCGCATCCGGACAGGAATGAGCAGTACTTC.

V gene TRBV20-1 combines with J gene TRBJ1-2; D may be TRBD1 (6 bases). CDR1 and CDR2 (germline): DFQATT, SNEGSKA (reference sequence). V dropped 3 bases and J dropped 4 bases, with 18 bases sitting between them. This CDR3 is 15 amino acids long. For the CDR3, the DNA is TGCAGTGCTAGCCACCCCCCGACAGGACGCTATGGCTACACCTTC. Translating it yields CSASHPPTGRYGYTF.

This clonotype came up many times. The CDR3 reads CASSLEYDSSTDTQYF. The DNA of the CDR3 is TGCGCCAGCAGCCTGGAATATGACAGTAGCACAGATACGCAGTATTTT. This sequence joins TRBV4-3 and TRBJ2-3, with D perhaps TRBD1 (5 bases). The CDR3 loop spans 16 amino acids. V was cut by 4 bases and J by 0 bases, with 14 bases left in between. The germline V gene encodes CDR1 LGHNA and CDR2 YSLEER.